Detailed here is one T cell receptor beta chain. What it binds is unknown. Reverse transcribed after extraction, RNA yielded cDNA as the sequencing template. Some clones are missing from TCRdb's copy, which holds only in-frame ones; the method was immunoSEQ multiplex PCR. The repertoire holds just over 150,000 clones, with under 60% as singletons. CDR1 and CDR2 (germline): LGHNA, YSLEER. Trimming cost V 3 bases and J 1 base, with 6 bases left between them. The CDR3 has 13 amino acids. This entry is derived from a study of CD8+ T cells in alopecia areata. Study background: Treatment comprised oral tofacitinib, 5 to 10 mg twice daily, in treated patients. Whole-study results and caveats: Mice showed TCR sharing more clearly than patients did, possibly owing to HLA. Especially in alopecia totalis/universalis, lesional scalp showed greater clonality than normal scalp did.

From PBMCs, CD4+ and CD8+ T cells were sorted. The rearrangement links TRBV4-3 to TRBJ1-1; D not resolved. The sequence was obtained from a human donor with alopecia areata. The sample here was CD8+ T cells sorted from blood, taken at week 0. CDR3 sequence (DNA): TGCGCCAGCAGCCACGGCCCGAACACTGAAGCTTTCTTT. Residues: CASSHGPNTEAFF.